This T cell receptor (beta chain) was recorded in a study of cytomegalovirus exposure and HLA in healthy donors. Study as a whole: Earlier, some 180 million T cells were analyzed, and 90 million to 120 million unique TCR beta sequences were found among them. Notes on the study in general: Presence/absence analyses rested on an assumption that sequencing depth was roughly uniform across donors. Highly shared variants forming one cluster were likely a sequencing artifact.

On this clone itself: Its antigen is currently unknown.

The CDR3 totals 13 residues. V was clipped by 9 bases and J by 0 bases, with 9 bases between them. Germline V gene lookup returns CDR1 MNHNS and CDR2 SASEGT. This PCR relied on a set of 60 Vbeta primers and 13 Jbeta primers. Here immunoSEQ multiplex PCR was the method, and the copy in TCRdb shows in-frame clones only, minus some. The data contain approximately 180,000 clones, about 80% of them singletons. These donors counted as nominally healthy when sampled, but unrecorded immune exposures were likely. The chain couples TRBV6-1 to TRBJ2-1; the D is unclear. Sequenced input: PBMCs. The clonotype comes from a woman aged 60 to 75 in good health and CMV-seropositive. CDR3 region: CASQENSYNEQFF. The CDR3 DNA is TGTGCCAGTCAGGAAAACTCCTACAATGAGCAGTTCTTC.